This is a list of T cell receptor beta chains from one sample in a study of T cell repertoires in cytomegalovirus infection. MiXCR was run by TCRdb on the reads, yielding one entry per CDR3 protein. The sample has 450,000 to 600,000 distinct CDR3 sequences, 42% seen once; the top ten hold about two fifths. These receptors' antigens are unknown. The sequencing here drew on cultured PBMCs, taken from culture after CMV antigen stimulation. The receptors were gathered from a human donor in good health (CMV status not recorded). Some clones in this sample may be carry-over from other donors' samples. Both conserved end residues are part of each CDR3. A D gene is named only where the DNA matches it firmly. Clone size is stated in some rows and not others, as once, few, many or a class when expanded.

abundance | j_gene | v_gene | d_gene | CDR3nt | CDR3aa
. | TRBJ2-2 | TRBV7-9 | TRBD2 | TGTGCCAGCAGCTCGTCCGGGACTACCACCGGGGAGCTGTTTTTT | CASSSSGTTTGELFF
. | TRBJ1-5 | TRBV19 | . | TGTGCCAGTAGTAGGGGCACTCTCAATCAGCCCCAGCATTTT | CASSRGTLNQPQHF
few | TRBJ2-3 | TRBV20-1 | TRBD1 | TGCAGTGCTACGGACAGGGGAACCACAGATACGCAGTATTTT | CSATDRGTTDTQYF
few | TRBJ2-6 | TRBV19 | . | TGTGCCAGTAGCACCAGGGGATTGGGGGCCAACGTCCTGACTTTC | CASSTRGLGANVLTF
. | TRBJ2-4 | TRBV7-2 | . | TGTGCCAGCAGCTCCGGTCGCGGGGGCTTTTTAAACATTCAGTACTTC | CASSSGRGGFLNIQYF
. | TRBJ2-7 | TRBV5-1 | TRBD1 | TGCGCCAGCAGTAGGGACAGGGGACATCTGGAGCAGTACTTC | CASSRDRGHLEQYF
. | TRBJ1-1 | TRBV7-2 | . | TGTGCCAGCAGCTTAAATCCGGCACAGGAGTCTGAAGCTTTCTTT | CASSLNPAQESEAFF
few | TRBJ1-1 | TRBV12-3/TRBV12-4 | . | TGTGCCAGCACATCCCCCAAGGACACTGAAGCTTTCTTT | CASTSPKDTEAFF
. | TRBJ2-3 | TRBV12-3/TRBV12-4 | TRBD2 | TGTGCCAGCAGTTTAGCGGGAGGGGTTTATGCAGATACGCAGTATTTT | CASSLAGGVYADTQYF
. | TRBJ1-1 | TRBV29-1 | . | TGCAGCGTTGCTTCACAGTTGAACACTGAAGCTTTCTTT | CSVASQLNTEAFF
. | TRBJ2-7 | TRBV18 | TRBD1 | TGTGCCAGCTCACCCGGGACAGGGGCCCACGAGCAGTACTTC | CASSPGTGAHEQYF
many | TRBJ2-3 | TRBV7-2 | TRBD2 | TGTGCCAGCAGGAGAGCGGGAGGGGGTAGCACAGATACGCAGTATTTT | CASRRAGGGSTDTQYF
. | TRBJ2-5 | TRBV7-2 | . | TGTGCCAGCAGCGAAGGGGTTTTAGAGACCCAGTACTTC | CASSEGVLETQYF
. | TRBJ2-1 | TRBV20-1 | TRBD2 | TGCAGTGCTAGAGATAGTACTAGCGGGAGCTACAATGAGCAGTTCTTC | CSARDSTSGSYNEQFF
many | TRBJ2-2 | TRBV7-8 | . | TGTGCCAGCAGCTTAGTGCCCGGGGAGCTGTTTTTT | CASSLVPGELFF
. | TRBJ2-1 | TRBV12-3/TRBV12-4 | . | TGTGCCAGCAGTTTAGGTGGGAGGTACAATGAGCAGTTCTTC | CASSLGGRYNEQFF
. | TRBJ2-7 | TRBV6-1 | . | TGTGCCAGCACCACAAGGGGCCCCTACGAGCAGTACTTC | CASTTRGPYEQYF
few | TRBJ2-6 | TRBV7-2 | TRBD1 | TGTGCCAGCAGCACAAGTGGGACAGGGGTAGATAAAGTCCTGACTTTC | CASSTSGTGVDKVLTF
. | TRBJ1-2 | TRBV4-1 | . | TGCGCCAGCAGCCTCCGACAGAACGGCCTTGACTATGGCTACACCTTC | CASSLRQNGLDYGYTF
. | TRBJ2-2 | TRBV18 | TRBD1 | TGTGCCAGCTCACCAGGCGGACAGGTGAACACCGGGGAGCTGTTTTTT | CASSPGGQVNTGELFF
few | TRBJ2-3 | TRBV6-1 | . | TGTGCCAGCGGGTTTGTTGCAGATACGCAGTATTTT | CASGFVADTQYF
. | TRBJ2-7 | TRBV7-8 | . | TGTGCCAGCAGCTTAGAAGGGGAGAAGTACGAGCAGTACTTC | CASSLEGEKYEQYF
. | TRBJ2-3 | TRBV7-2 | TRBD2 | TGTGCCAGCAGCTCCGCGGGGGAGAATACGCAGTATTTT | CASSSAGENTQYF
. | TRBJ2-5 | TRBV20-1 | TRBD2 | TGCAGTGCTCCTAGCGGGAGTGGGTCGGTGACCCAGTACTTC | CSAPSGSGSVTQYF
. | TRBJ2-1 | TRBV7-8 | TRBD2 | TGTGCCAGCAGCTCCCTAGGGGCGGGGGGCTCCTACAATGAGCAGTTCTTC | CASSSLGAGGSYNEQFF
. | TRBJ1-3 | TRBV5-1 | . | TGCGCCAGCAGCCCTGAGGCCTCTGGAAACACCATATATTTT | CASSPEASGNTIYF
. | TRBJ2-5 | TRBV12-3/TRBV12-4 | TRBD2 | TGTGCCAGCAGTCCGACTAGCGGGAGATGGGAGACCCAGTACTTC | CASSPTSGRWETQYF
. | TRBJ2-1 | TRBV7-2 | TRBD1 | TGTGCCAGCAGAAGAGGGACAGGGGGAGGTGAGCAGTTCTTC | CASRRGTGGGEQFF
few | TRBJ1-2 | TRBV10-3 | TRBD1 | TGTGCCATCAGTGAGTCTCGGACAGGGTCCTATGGCTACACCTTC | CAISESRTGSYGYTF
. | TRBJ1-1 | TRBV11-2 | TRBD1 | TGTGCCAGCAGCTTCAGGGGGATCACTGAAGCTTTCTTT | CASSFRGITEAFF
few | TRBJ1-2 | TRBV28 | . | TGTGCCAGCAGTTTTGGGCCGCTCTATGGCTACACCTTC | CASSFGPLYGYTF
. | TRBJ2-1 | TRBV10-3 | TRBD2 | TGTGCCATCAGTGGGGAGACCATTATAGGTAGCGGGAGCTCCTACAATGAGCAGTTCTTC | CAISGETIIGSGSSYNEQFF
few | TRBJ2-1 | TRBV6-1 | . | TGTGCCAGCAGTGAATCTAACAATGAGCAGTTCTTC | CASSESNNEQFF
. | TRBJ2-5 | TRBV6-5 | TRBD2 | TGTGCCAGCAGTTACAACTCAGCGGGGGGCGGAGAGACCCAGTACTTC | CASSYNSAGGGETQYF
. | TRBJ2-1 | TRBV14 | TRBD1 | TGTGCCAGCAGCCGCCAACAGGGGGCTGAGCAGTTCTTC | CASSRQQGAEQFF
many | TRBJ1-1 | TRBV7-2 | . | TGTGCCAGCAGCTTAGCAAGTGACACTGAAGCTTTCTTT | CASSLASDTEAFF
few | TRBJ1-5 | TRBV7-2 | . | TGTGCCAGCAGTTCGCCGACAGGCGATCAGCCCCAGCATTTT | CASSSPTGDQPQHF
. | TRBJ2-7 | TRBV7-9 | . | TGTGCCAGCAGCCCGACTCGGGATGGAGTAATCTACGAGCAGTACTTC | CASSPTRDGVIYEQYF
few | TRBJ2-3 | TRBV7-2 | TRBD1 | TGTGCCAGCAGTTCCCCTCCGGGACAGGGGGCGTGGGGCACAGATACGCAGTATTTT | CASSSPPGQGAWGTDTQYF
. | TRBJ2-7 | TRBV7-2 | TRBD2 | TGTGCCAGCAGCTTGACTAGCGGGAGTGTCGAGCAGTACTTC | CASSLTSGSVEQYF
. | TRBJ1-3 | TRBV7-9 | . | TGTGCCAGCAGCCGCGTAGGCAGCTACTCTGGAAACACCATATATTTT | CASSRVGSYSGNTIYF
. | TRBJ2-7 | TRBV24-1 | . | TGTGCCACCAGTGATCCCCGCGACAACACCTACGAGCAGTACTTC | CATSDPRDNTYEQYF
once | TRBJ2-7 | TRBV20-1 | . | TGCAGTGCTAGAGTTTCCGGGAGTTCCTACGAGCAGTACTTC | CSARVSGSSYEQYF
. | TRBJ2-7 | TRBV7-8 | . | TGTGCCAGCAGCTTACTTAGCGACACCTACGAGCAGTACTTC | CASSLLSDTYEQYF
many | TRBJ1-5 | TRBV7-2 | . | TGTGCCAGCAGCTTCGGCAGTTATCAGCCCCAGCATTTT | CASSFGSYQPQHF
few | TRBJ2-1 | TRBV20-1 | . | TGCAGTGCTAGAGGTAGTAATGAGCAGTTCTTC | CSARGSNEQFF
few | TRBJ2-4 | TRBV7-9 | . | TGTGCCAGCAGCTTAGCCCCTATAGCGTCCTACCGGCTAGCCAAAAACATTCAGTACTTC | CASSLAPIASYRLAKNIQYF
. | TRBJ1-4 | TRBV7-8 | . | TGTGCCAGCAGCCCTAATTTACGGTCTGCAACTAATGAAAAACTGTTTTTT | CASSPNLRSATNEKLFF
. | TRBJ1-2 | TRBV4-1 | . | TGCGCCAGCAGCCATAAACAGGGTGGGGAGTATGGCTACACCTTC | CASSHKQGGEYGYTF